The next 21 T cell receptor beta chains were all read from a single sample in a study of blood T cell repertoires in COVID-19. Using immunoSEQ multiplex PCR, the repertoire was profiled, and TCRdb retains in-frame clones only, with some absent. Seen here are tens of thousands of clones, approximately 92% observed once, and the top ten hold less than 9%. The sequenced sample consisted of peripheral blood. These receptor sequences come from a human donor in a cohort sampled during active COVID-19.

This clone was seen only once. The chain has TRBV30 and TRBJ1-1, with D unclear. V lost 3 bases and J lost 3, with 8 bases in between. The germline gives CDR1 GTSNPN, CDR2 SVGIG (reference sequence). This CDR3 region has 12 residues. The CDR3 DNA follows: TGTGCCTGGAGCCCGGTGGACACTGAAGCTTTCTTT. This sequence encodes CAWSPVDTEAFF.

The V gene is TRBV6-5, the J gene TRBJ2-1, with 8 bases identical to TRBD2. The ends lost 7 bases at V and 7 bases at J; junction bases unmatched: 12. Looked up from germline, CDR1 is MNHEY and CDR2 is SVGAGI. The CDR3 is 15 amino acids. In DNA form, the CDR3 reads TGTGCCAGCACCCCGGGGGGGGCGGGGAAAAATGAGCAGTTCTTC. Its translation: CASTPGGAGKNEQFF.

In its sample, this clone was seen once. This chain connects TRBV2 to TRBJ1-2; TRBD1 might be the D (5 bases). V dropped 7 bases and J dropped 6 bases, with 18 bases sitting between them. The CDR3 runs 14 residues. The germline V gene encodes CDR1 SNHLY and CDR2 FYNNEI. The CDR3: CASTGDSDLHGYTF. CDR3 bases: TGTGCCAGCACTGGGGACTCCGACCTGCATGGCTACACCTTC.

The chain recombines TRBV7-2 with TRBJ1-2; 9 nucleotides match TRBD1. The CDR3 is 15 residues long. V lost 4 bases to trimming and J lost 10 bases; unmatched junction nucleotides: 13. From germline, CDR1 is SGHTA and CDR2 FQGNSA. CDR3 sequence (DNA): TGTGCCAGCAGCTCCGCCCCGGGACAGGGAGGCTTCTACACCTTC. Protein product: CASSSAPGQGGFYTF.

The CDR3 here is CASSDRLAVTYEQYF. The CDR3 DNA follows: TGTGCCAGCAGTGACCGACTAGCGGTAACCTACGAGCAGTACTTC. The chain links TRBV25-1 to TRBJ2-7; 9 nucleotides line up with TRBD2. Losses at the gene ends were 3 bases for V and 2 bases for J; bases not matched to a gene: 5. CDR1 is MGHDK, CDR2 SYGVNS, per germline. The CDR3 is made up of 15 amino acids.

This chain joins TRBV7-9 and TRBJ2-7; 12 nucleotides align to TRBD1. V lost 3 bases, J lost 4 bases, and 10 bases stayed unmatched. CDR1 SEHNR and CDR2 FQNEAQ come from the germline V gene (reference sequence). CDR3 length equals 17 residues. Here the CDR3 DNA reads TGTGCCAGCAGCTTTTTCGGGGACAGGGGGCGATCTTACGAGCAGTACTTC. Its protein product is CASSFFGDRGRSYEQYF.

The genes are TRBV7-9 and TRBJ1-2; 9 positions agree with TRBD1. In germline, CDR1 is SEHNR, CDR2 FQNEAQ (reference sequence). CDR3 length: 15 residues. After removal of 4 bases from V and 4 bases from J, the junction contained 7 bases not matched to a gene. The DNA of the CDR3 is TGTGCCAGCAGCTCTACGGACAGGGGAGTCTATGGCTACACCTTC. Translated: CASSSTDRGVYGYTF.

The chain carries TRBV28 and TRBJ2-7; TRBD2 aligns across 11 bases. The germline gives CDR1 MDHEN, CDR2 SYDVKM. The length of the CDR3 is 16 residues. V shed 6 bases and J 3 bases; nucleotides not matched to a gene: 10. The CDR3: CASRPTGTSGLYEQYF. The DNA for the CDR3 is TGTGCCAGCAGACCGACCGGGACTAGCGGACTCTACGAGCAGTACTTC. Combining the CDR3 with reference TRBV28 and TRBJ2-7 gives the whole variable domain DVKVTQSSRYLVKRTGEKVFLECVQDMDHENMFWYRQDPGLGLRLIYFSYDVKMKEKGDIPEGYSVSREKKERFSLILESASTNQTSMYLCASRPTGTSGLYEQYFGPGTRLTVT.

The CDR3: CASSISVGGQGAAGGGYTF. The CDR3 DNA reads as TGTGCCAGTAGTATCAGCGTCGGAGGACAGGGGGCCGCAGGGGGAGGCTACACCTTC. The rearrangement joins TRBV19 to TRBJ1-2; 11 nucleotides align to TRBD1. Per germline, CDR1 LNHDA and CDR2 SQIVND (reference sequence). V dropped 3 bases and J dropped 8; count of bases not matched to a gene: 20. The length of the CDR3 is 19 residues.

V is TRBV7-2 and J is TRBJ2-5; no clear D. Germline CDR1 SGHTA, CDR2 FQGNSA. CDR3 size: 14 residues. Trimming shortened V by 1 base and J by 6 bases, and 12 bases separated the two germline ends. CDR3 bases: TGTGCCAGCAGCTTAGATGTTTCGAGGAAGACCCAGTACTTC. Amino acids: CASSLDVSRKTQYF.

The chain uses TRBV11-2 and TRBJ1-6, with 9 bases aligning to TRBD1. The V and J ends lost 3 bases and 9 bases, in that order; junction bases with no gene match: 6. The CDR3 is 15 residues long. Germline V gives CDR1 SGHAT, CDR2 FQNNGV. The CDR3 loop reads CASSLGQGSGSPLHF. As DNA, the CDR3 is TGTGCCAGCAGCTTGGGACAGGGTAGCGGTTCACCCCTCCACTTT.

CDR3 DNA sequence: TGTGCCAGCAGTGACACAGGGGGACATCAGCCCCAGCATTTT. Protein product: CASSDTGGHQPQHF. This chain uses TRBV2 with TRBJ1-5, with 8 nucleotides matching TRBD1. Trimming removed 3 bases from V and 5 bases from J; junction bases left unmatched: 3. Germline V lookup: CDR1 SNHLY, CDR2 FYNNEI. This CDR3 comprises 14 residues.

CDR3 region: CASSQGLKNTEAFF. In nucleotides, the CDR3 is TGCGCCAGCAGCCAAGGGCTTAAGAACACTGAAGCTTTCTTT. This chain joins TRBV4-1 and TRBJ1-1; D ambiguous. This CDR3 is built from 14 residues. The germline CDR1 and CDR2 sequences are MGHRA and YSYEKL. The germline V and J ends were trimmed by 1 base and 1 base, with 7 bases remaining between them.

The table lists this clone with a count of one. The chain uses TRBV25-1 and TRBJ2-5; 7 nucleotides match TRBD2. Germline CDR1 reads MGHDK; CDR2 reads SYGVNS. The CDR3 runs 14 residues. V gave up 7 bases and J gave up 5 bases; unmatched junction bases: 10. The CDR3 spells CASTMGREWETQYF. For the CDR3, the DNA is TGTGCCAGCACCATGGGGCGGGAGTGGGAGACCCAGTACTTC.

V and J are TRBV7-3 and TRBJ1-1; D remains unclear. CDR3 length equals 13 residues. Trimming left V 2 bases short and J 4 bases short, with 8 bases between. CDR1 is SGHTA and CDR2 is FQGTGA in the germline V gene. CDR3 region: CASSLGEATEAFF. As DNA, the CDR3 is TGTGCCAGCAGCTTAGGCGAGGCCACTGAAGCTTTCTTT.

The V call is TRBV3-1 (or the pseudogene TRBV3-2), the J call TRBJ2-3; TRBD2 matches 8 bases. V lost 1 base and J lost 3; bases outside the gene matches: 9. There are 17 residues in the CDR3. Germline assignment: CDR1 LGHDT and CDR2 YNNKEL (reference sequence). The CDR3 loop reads CASSQGLVGGGTDTQYF. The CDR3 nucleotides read TGTGCCAGCAGCCAAGGCCTTGTCGGGGGGGGGACAGATACGCAGTATTTT.

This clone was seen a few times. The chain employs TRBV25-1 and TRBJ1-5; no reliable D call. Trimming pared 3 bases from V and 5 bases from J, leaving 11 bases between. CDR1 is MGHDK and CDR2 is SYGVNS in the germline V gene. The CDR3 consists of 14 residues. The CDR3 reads CASSDKYGDQPQHF. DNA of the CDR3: TGTGCCAGCAGTGATAAATACGGGGATCAGCCCCAGCATTTT.

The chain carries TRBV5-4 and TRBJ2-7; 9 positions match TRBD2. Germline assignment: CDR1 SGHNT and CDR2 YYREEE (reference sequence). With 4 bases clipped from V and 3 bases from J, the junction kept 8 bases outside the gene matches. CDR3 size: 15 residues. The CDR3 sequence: CASSGGTSLGYEQYF. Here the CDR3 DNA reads TGTGCCAGCAGCGGCGGGACTAGCTTAGGCTACGAGCAGTACTTC.

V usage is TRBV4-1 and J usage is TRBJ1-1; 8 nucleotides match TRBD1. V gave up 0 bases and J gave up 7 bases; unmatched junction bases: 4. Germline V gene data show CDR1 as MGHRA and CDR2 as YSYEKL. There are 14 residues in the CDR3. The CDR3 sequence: CASSQEGRGREAFF. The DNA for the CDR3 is TGCGCCAGCAGCCAAGAGGGCAGGGGGCGTGAAGCTTTCTTT.

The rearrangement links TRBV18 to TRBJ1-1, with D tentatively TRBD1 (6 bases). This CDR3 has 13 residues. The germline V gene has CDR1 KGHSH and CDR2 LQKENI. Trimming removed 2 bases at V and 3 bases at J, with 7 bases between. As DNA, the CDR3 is TGTGCCAGCTCACCAAACAGGGACACTGAAGCTTTCTTT. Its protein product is CASSPNRDTEAFF.

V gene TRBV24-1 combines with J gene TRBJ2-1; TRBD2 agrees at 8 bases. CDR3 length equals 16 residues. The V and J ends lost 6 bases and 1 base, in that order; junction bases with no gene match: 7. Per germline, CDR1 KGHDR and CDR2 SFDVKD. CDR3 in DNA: TGTGCCACCAGTCCGAAAGCGGGAGCGTCCTACAATGAGCAGTTCTTC. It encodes CATSPKAGASYNEQFF.